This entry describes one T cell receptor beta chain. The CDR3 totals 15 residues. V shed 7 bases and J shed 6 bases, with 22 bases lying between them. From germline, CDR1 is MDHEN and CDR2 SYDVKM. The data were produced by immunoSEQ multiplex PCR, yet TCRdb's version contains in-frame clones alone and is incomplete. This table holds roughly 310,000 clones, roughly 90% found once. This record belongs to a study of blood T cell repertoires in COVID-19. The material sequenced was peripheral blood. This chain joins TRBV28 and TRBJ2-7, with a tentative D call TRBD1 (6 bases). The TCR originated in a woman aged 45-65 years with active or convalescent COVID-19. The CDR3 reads CASTSLEGVASEQYF. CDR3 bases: TGTGCCAGCACCTCTCTTGAGGGGGTCGCCAGCGAGCAGTACTTC.